Presented here are 14 T cell receptor beta chains from one specimen sequenced in a study of Ad26.COV2.S vaccination and SARS-CoV-2 variants. Treatment: about 20 received Ad26.COV2.S at low or high dose, single or two shots; roughly five received placebo; per-sample allocation not given. Sampling occurred on day 63 after the first vaccine or placebo injection. Profiled with immunoSEQ multiplex PCR; TCRdb holds only in-frame clones, not every one. The repertoire holds about 480,000 clones, with roughly 85% as singletons. Sample: peripheral blood, taken in a trial of Ad26.COV2.S vaccine versus placebo. The receptors shown here come from a person between 18 and 59 years old who received the Ad26.COV2.S COVID-19 vaccine or a placebo.

This clone was seen just once. The chain employs TRBV7-3 and TRBJ2-3, with D maybe TRBD2 (5 bases). Trimming took off 5 bases at V and 3 bases at J, with 9 bases between the two ends. The CDR3 is 13 amino acids. CDR1 is SGHTA, CDR2 FQGTGA, per germline. The CDR3 DNA sequence: TGTGCCAGCAGCCAGTCGGGGACAGATACGCAGTATTTT. Translating gives CASSQSGTDTQYF.

The chain carries TRBV4-2 and TRBJ2-1; D is possibly TRBD1 (6 bases). Germline V gene lookup returns CDR1 LGHNA and CDR2 YNFKEQ. This CDR3 region has 13 residues. V dropped 4 bases and J dropped 3 bases, with 7 bases sitting between them. CDR3 protein: CASSRTVYNEQFF. DNA of the CDR3: TGTGCCAGCAGCCGGACAGTCTACAATGAGCAGTTCTTC.

V and J are TRBV5-4 and TRBJ2-1; 9 bases are shared with TRBD2. The V gene's germline CDR1 is SGHNT and CDR2 YYREEE (reference sequence). CDR3 length: 16 amino acids. Losses at the gene ends were 4 bases for V and 6 bases for J; bases not matched to a gene: 11. The CDR3 sequence: CASSRPIAGDLNEQFF. CDR3 DNA: TGTGCCAGCAGCCGTCCGATAGCGGGAGATCTCAATGAGCAGTTCTTC. Combining the CDR3 with reference TRBV5-4 and TRBJ2-1 gives the whole variable domain ETGVTQSPTHLIKTRGQQVTLRCSSQSGHNTVSWYQQALGQGPQFIFQYYREEENGRGNFPPRFSGLQFPNYSSELNVNALELDDSALYLCASSRPIAGDLNEQFFGPGTRLTVL.

This sequence joins TRBV29-1 and TRBJ1-2; 7 nucleotides agree with TRBD1. V shed 7 bases and J 1 base; nucleotides not matched to a gene: 6. Germline V gene lookup returns CDR1 SQVTM and CDR2 ANQGSEA. The CDR3 is made up of 13 amino acids. The CDR3 protein is CSGRTGDNYGYTF. The CDR3 bases are TGCAGCGGACGAACAGGGGATAACTATGGCTACACCTTC.

The CDR3 DNA reads TGTGCCAGCAGCCCTTTAGGCCTCGAGCAGTACTTC. Its translation: CASSPLGLEQYF. The chain carries TRBV5-6 and TRBJ2-7; D not resolved. This CDR3 has 12 residues. Germline CDR1 is SGHDT and CDR2 is YYEEEE. The V gene lost 4 bases and the J gene lost 6 bases, with 11 bases spanning the gap. The full variable domain, completed using reference TRBV5-6 and TRBJ2-7, is DAGVTQSPTHLIKTRGQQVTLRCSPKSGHDTVSWYQQALGQGPQFIFQYYEEEERQRGNFPDRFSGHQFPNYSSELNVNALLLGDSALYLCASSPLGLEQYFGPGTRLTVT.

This clone was detected only a few times. The chain combines TRBV24-1 with TRBJ2-3; 9 bases map to TRBD2. The V gene end was trimmed by 5 bases and the J gene end by 4 bases; junction bases not matched to a gene: 3. CDR1 KGHDR and CDR2 SFDVKD come from the germline V gene. The CDR3 contains 14 residues. The CDR3 DNA is TGTGCCACCAGTGCGATAGCGGGAGCAGATACGCAGTATTTT. As protein: CATSAIAGADTQYF.

This chain connects TRBV5-1 to TRBJ2-7, with D possibly TRBD2 on 6 matching bases. This CDR3 is built from 14 residues. The germline V gene encodes CDR1 SGHRS and CDR2 YFSETQ. Trimming pared 2 bases from V and 2 bases from J, leaving 11 bases between. The CDR3: CASSFGGGAYEQYF. The CDR3 nucleotides read TGCGCCAGCAGCTTCGGGGGAGGCGCCTACGAGCAGTACTTC.

The rearrangement joins TRBV25-1 to TRBJ1-1, with a tentative D call TRBD1 (5 bases). V was pared by 4 bases and J by 9 bases, with 9 bases between. The length of the CDR3 is 11 residues. Germline CDR1 MGHDK, CDR2 SYGVNS. As DNA, the CDR3 is TGTGCCAGCAGTGGATGGGGCCAAGCTTTCTTT. Translation gives CASSGWGQAFF.

The CDR3 nucleotides are TGTGCCAGCAGCAGCAGCTCCCTGTCGGGGCTTCTTGTATCCCTCCACTTT. Amino acid sequence: CASSSSSLSGLLVSLHF. The J gene is TRBJ1-6, the V gene TRBV27; D may be TRBD1 (5 bases). The germline V gene encodes CDR1 MNHEY and CDR2 SMNVEV (reference sequence). Trimming removed 6 bases at V and 14 bases at J, with 29 bases between. This CDR3 has 17 amino acids.

V gene TRBV4-2 combines with J gene TRBJ1-4; D might be TRBD1 (5 bases). V was pared by 0 bases and J by 7 bases, with 9 bases between. The CDR3 sequence is 14 residues long. Per germline, CDR1 LGHNA and CDR2 YNFKEQ. The CDR3 region is CASSQERGVEKLFF. The CDR3 DNA reads TGTGCCAGCAGCCAAGAAAGGGGTGTTGAAAAACTGTTTTTT.

J is TRBJ1-2 and V is TRBV7-2; D is undetermined. V gave up 5 bases and J gave up 8 bases, with 15 bases separating them. CDR1 and CDR2 from the germline V gene are SGHTA and FQGNSA. This CDR3 is built from 13 residues. The CDR3 DNA follows: TGTGCCAGCAGCCTCACCCCCCTGGGGGGCTACACCTTC. Translated: CASSLTPLGGYTF.

This chain links TRBV27 with TRBJ2-5; D perhaps matches TRBD2 (7 bases). The CDR3 has 18 residues. The V end was cut by 3 bases, the J end by 2 bases, with 22 bases between. Germline V gene data show CDR1 as MNHEY and CDR2 as SMNVEV (reference sequence). The CDR3 nucleotides read TGTGCCAGCAGTTTCTCCGCGGGGGCGGGGGCCTTACAAGAGACCCAGTACTTC. Translated, it gives CASSFSAGAGALQETQYF.

CDR3 sequence (DNA): TGTGCCAGTAGTCCCCGGGACAGGGGGATAGGTAAAGGAGCTTTCTTT. It is translated as CASSPRDRGIGKGAFF. The chain carries TRBV19 and TRBJ1-1; TRBD1 agrees at 11 bases. CDR3 size: 16 residues. Germline loops: CDR1 LNHDA, CDR2 SQIVND (reference sequence). Trimming removed 5 bases from V and 10 bases from J; junction bases left unmatched: 15.

This clone was recorded a few times. The chain carries TRBV4-2 and TRBJ2-7; 7 bases fit TRBD2. This CDR3 has 14 residues. Trimming took 1 base from V and 0 from J; bases not matched to a gene: 0. Germline values: CDR1 LGHNA, CDR2 YNFKEQ. For the CDR3, the DNA is TGTGCCAGCAGCCAAGGGACTAGCTCCTACGAGCAGTACTTC. Translated, it gives CASSQGTSSYEQYF.